Each of the 21 T cell receptor beta chains below was sequenced from the same sample in a study of neurological immune-mediated disorders. In TCRdb, the 5' RACE reads were re-called with MiXCR into one record per CDR3 protein. The sample has some 86,000 distinct CDR3 sequences; around 2.6% are singletons. The sequenced sample was PBMCs. These receptors all come from a young woman with multiple sclerosis.

This clonotype was seen ten or more times. This chain connects TRBV27 to TRBJ2-1; 8 bases agree with TRBD2. Trimming at V came to 5 bases and at J to 8 bases, leaving 11 bases not matched to a gene. The CDR3 length is 15 residues. The V gene's germline CDR1 is MNHEY and CDR2 SMNVEV (reference sequence). The CDR3 DNA reads as TGTGCCAGCAGTCCCGGGACTAGTTTATTGGATGAGCAGTTCTTC. Its protein is CASSPGTSLLDEQFF.

The table lists this clonotype with many counts. The CDR3 bases are TGCAGTGCTACCGCCGTAAGCACTGGGGCCAACGTCCTGACTTTC. This gives the protein CSATAVSTGANVLTF. The chain carries TRBV20-1 and TRBJ2-6; no clear D. V was clipped by 4 bases and J by 2 bases, with 12 bases between them. The V gene's germline CDR1 is DFQATT and CDR2 SNEGSKA (reference sequence). CDR3 length: 15 amino acids.

The sample holds many counts of this clonotype. The genes are TRBV20-1 and TRBJ1-1; D unresolved. CDR1 is DFQATT, CDR2 SNEGSKA, per germline (reference sequence). Trimming cost V 6 bases and J 7 bases, with 15 bases left between them. The CDR3 covers 12 residues. This CDR3 reads CSARFRGIEAFF. The CDR3 DNA reads TGCAGTGCGAGATTTAGAGGTATTGAAGCTTTCTTT.

There are a few counts of this clonotype. This may be a read error: a much more frequent sequence differs by one nucleotide. Given the absence of the conserved phenylalanine or tryptophan at the CDR3 end, a read error is likely. V is TRBV5-1 and J is TRBJ2-7, with D unresolved. CDR3 length: 17 amino acids. Between the trimmed V and J ends, which lost 0 bases and 2 bases, there was a span of 18 bases. The germline V gene has CDR1 SGHRS and CDR2 YFSETQ. CDR3 nucleotide sequence: TGCGCCAGCAGCTTGGGTTGGGGAAAGGGATATGCCTACGAGCAGTACTGC. It is translated as CASSLGWGKGYAYEQYC.

This clonotype came up many times. The rearrangement joins TRBV20-1 to TRBJ2-3, with 11 bases matching TRBD2. Germline-derived CDR1 and CDR2 are DFQATT and SNEGSKA (reference sequence). Unmatched junction bases numbered 4, after V lost 4 bases and J lost 1 base. The CDR3 loop spans 15 amino acids. The CDR3 is CSATRLAGRTDTQYF. The CDR3 DNA reads as TGCAGTGCTACCCGACTAGCGGGGCGCACAGATACGCAGTATTTT.

This clonotype has ten or more counts. The V and J genes are TRBV4-3 and TRBJ2-7; 13 positions match TRBD2. The junction had 17 bases not matched to a gene; V was cut back by 4 bases and J by 2 bases. Germline CDR1 and CDR2: LGHNA and YSLEER. There are 20 residues in the CDR3. This chain's CDR3 is CASSPSYFPGLAGTPYEQYF. The CDR3 bases are TGCGCCAGCAGCCCAAGCTATTTCCCGGGACTAGCGGGAACCCCCTACGAGCAGTACTTC.

This clonotype was counted ten times or more. The chain combines TRBV20-1 with TRBJ2-7; 7 positions match TRBD2. The CDR3 totals 15 residues. The germline gives CDR1 DFQATT, CDR2 SNEGSKA (reference sequence). V was pared by 3 bases and J by 4 bases, with 12 bases of the junction left unmatched. The CDR3 loop reads CSARRLALDPYEQYF. The CDR3 bases are TGCAGTGCTAGGAGACTAGCTCTTGATCCTTACGAGCAGTACTTC.

This clonotype appeared many times. J is TRBJ2-7 and V is TRBV6-1, with D possibly being TRBD1 or TRBD2 (5 bases each). CDR1 is MNHNS, CDR2 SASEGT, per germline. Trimming removed 6 bases from V and 0 bases from J, with 9 bases in between. The CDR3 loop spans 13 amino acids. CDR3 sequence: CASSGTGSYEQYF. CDR3 sequence (DNA): TGTGCCAGCAGCGGGACGGGCTCCTACGAGCAGTACTTC.

This clonotype was seen at least ten times. The chain combines TRBV20-1 with TRBJ2-7; TRBD1 is a possible D gene (6 bases). The V end was cut by 2 bases, the J end by 1 base, with 21 bases between. The CDR3 extends over 17 amino acids. Per germline, CDR1 DFQATT and CDR2 SNEGSKA (reference sequence). CDR3 sequence (DNA): TGCAGTGCTAGACCCAGGGGTTTACTCGCCCTATCCTACGAGCAGTACTTC. Protein sequence: CSARPRGLLALSYEQYF.

This clonotype was seen at least ten times. This rearrangement joins TRBV7-9 to TRBJ2-7; the match to TRBD1 covers 7 bases. The CDR3 is made up of 15 amino acids. The V and J ends lost 5 bases and 5 bases, in that order; junction bases with no gene match: 12. CDR1 and CDR2 (germline): SEHNR, FQNEAQ (reference sequence). The CDR3 DNA reads as TGTGCCAGCAGCGCCCGGGACAGAAGTTGGGACGAGCAGTACTTC. Its protein product is CASSARDRSWDEQYF.

This clonotype was found many times. This sequence joins TRBV4-3 and TRBJ2-1; D remains unclear. Germline loops: CDR1 LGHNA, CDR2 YSLEER. The V end was cut by 1 base, the J end by 8 bases, with 12 bases between. This CDR3 contains 14 residues. The CDR3 nucleotides read TGCGCCAGCAGCCAAGGGCCTCCTTCGGATGAGCAGTTCTTC. This gives the protein CASSQGPPSDEQFF.

This clonotype came up many times. V and J are TRBV20-1 and TRBJ2-5, with 8 bases identical to TRBD2. This CDR3 contains 15 residues. The V gene end was trimmed by 3 bases and the J gene end by 3 bases; junction bases not matched to a gene: 9. Germline V gene sequence: CDR1 DFQATT, CDR2 SNEGSKA (reference sequence). CDR3 sequence reads: CSASNREGTKETQYF. The CDR3 region has the DNA TGCAGTGCTAGTAATCGGGAGGGGACGAAAGAGACCCAGTACTTC.

This clonotype was seen at least ten times. V usage is TRBV28 and J usage is TRBJ1-6, with D unclear. In germline, CDR1 is MDHEN, CDR2 SYDVKM. Deletions cut 6 bases from V and 4 bases from J, with 19 bases between. The CDR3 extends over 17 amino acids. In DNA form, the CDR3 reads TGTGCCAGCAGGCTCGGGGTGAGGCAGAAGTATAATTCACCCCTCCACTTT. Translation gives CASRLGVRQKYNSPLHF.

This clonotype showed up just a few times. This chain connects TRBV9 to TRBJ2-5; D possibly corresponds to TRBD2 (6 bases). With 4 bases removed from V and 1 base from J, the gap between germline ends came to 8 bases. Germline CDR1 is SGDLS and CDR2 is YYNGEE. The CDR3 runs 13 residues. CDR3 region: CASSFSGQETQYF. CDR3 DNA: TGTGCCAGCAGCTTTAGCGGCCAAGAGACCCAGTACTTC.

In this sample, this clonotype turned up many times. V and J are TRBV20-1 and TRBJ1-4, with D perhaps matching TRBD1 (5 bases). The CDR3 sequence is 15 residues long. Germline V gene sequence: CDR1 DFQATT, CDR2 SNEGSKA (reference sequence). Trimming cost V 6 bases and J 0 bases, with 14 bases left between them. The CDR3, as DNA: TGCAGTGCCACGGCGGGGGAAGCAACTAATGAAAAACTGTTTTTT. It specifies CSATAGEATNEKLFF.

This clonotype has a count of ten or more. The J gene is TRBJ2-7, the V gene TRBV5-1; D gene unclear. Germline V gives CDR1 SGHRS, CDR2 YFSETQ. Trimming stripped 2 bases from V and 4 bases from J, with 13 bases between. CDR3 size: 14 residues. As DNA, the CDR3 is TGCGCCAGCAGCTTTCCCGGAGCCCTGTACGAGCAGTACTTC. It translates to CASSFPGALYEQYF.

This clonotype was counted between two and nine times. This chain joins TRBV6-4 and TRBJ2-3; maybe TRBD2 (5 bases). The CDR3 contains 15 residues. The germline V gene encodes CDR1 MRHNA and CDR2 SNTAGT. The ends were cut back, 8 bases at V and 0 bases at J, with 15 bases in the middle. The CDR3: CASARIASSTDTQYF. CDR3 nucleotides: TGTGCCAGCGCTAGAATAGCGTCTAGCACAGATACGCAGTATTTT.

This clonotype was seen ten or more times. CDR3 nucleotides: TGTGCCAGCAGCCCCGACGCCATCTCCTATAATTCACCCCTCCACTTT. It encodes CASSPDAISYNSPLHF. This chain links TRBV7-9 with TRBJ1-6; D is unresolved. This CDR3 is 16 amino acids long. In germline, CDR1 is SEHNR, CDR2 FQNEAQ (reference sequence). Trimming left V 5 bases short and J 0 bases short, with 11 bases between.

This clonotype was detected ten times or more. The chain has TRBV20-1 and TRBJ1-6, with D possibly being TRBD1 (5 bases). The CDR3 has 13 amino acids. V lost 3 bases and J lost 5, with 8 bases in between. CDR1 and CDR2 (germline): DFQATT, SNEGSKA (reference sequence). CDR3 region: CSARTADNSPLHF. Written as DNA, the CDR3 is TGCAGTGCTAGGACAGCCGATAATTCACCCCTCCACTTT.

The table lists this clonotype with many counts. The chain couples TRBV20-1 to TRBJ2-1, with 10 bases lining up with TRBD2. CDR3 length: 13 residues. Looked up from germline, CDR1 is DFQATT and CDR2 is SNEGSKA (reference sequence). After removal of 5 bases from V and 9 bases from J, the junction contained 7 bases not matched to a gene. The CDR3 DNA reads TGCAGTGCTGGTCCTAGCGGGAGCTTTGAGCAGTTCTTC. It codes for CSAGPSGSFEQFF.

There are many counts of this clonotype. The chain is built from TRBV6-4 and TRBJ2-3; 7 positions match TRBD1. The J segment lost 1 base and the V segment lost 3 bases, leaving 1 base of the junction unmatched. The V gene's germline CDR1 is MRHNA and CDR2 SNTAGT. This CDR3 spans 14 amino acids. CDR3 protein: CASSEQGGTDTQYF. CDR3 DNA: TGTGCCAGCAGTGAGCAGGGGGGCACAGATACGCAGTATTTT.